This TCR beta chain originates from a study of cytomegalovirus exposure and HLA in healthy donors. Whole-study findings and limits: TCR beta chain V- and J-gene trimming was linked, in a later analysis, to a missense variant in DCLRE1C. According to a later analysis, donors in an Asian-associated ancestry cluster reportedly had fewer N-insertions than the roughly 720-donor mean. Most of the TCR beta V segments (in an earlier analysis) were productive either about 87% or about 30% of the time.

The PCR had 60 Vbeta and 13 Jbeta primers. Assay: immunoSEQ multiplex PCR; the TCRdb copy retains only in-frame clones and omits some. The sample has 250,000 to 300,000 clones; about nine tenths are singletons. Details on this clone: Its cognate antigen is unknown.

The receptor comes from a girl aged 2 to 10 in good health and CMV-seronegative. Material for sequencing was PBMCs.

The CDR3 spells CASAGGGFHEQYF. CDR3 nucleotides: TGTGCCAGCGCTGGGGGGGGATTCCACGAGCAGTACTTC. The chain recombines TRBV2 with TRBJ2-7, with TRBD2 matching 7 bases. Germline V gives CDR1 SNHLY, CDR2 FYNNEI. After removal of 8 bases from V and 5 bases from J, the junction contained 9 bases not matched to a gene. CDR3 length: 13 amino acids.